This T cell receptor beta chain was sequenced for a study of early T cells in non-severe SARS-CoV-2 infection. This CDR3 has 13 amino acids. In germline, CDR1 is SQVTM, CDR2 ANQGSEA. Trimming removed 7 bases at V and 4 bases at J, with 14 bases between. Via MiXCR, TCRdb re-called the 5' RACE reads, giving one row per CDR3 protein. The sample carries about 64,000 distinct CDR3 sequences, 13% recorded once. J is TRBJ2-1 and V is TRBV29-1, with a weak D call TRBD1 (7 bases). Sequencing used whole blood. This receptor was taken from an adult who was a healthcare worker with PCR-confirmed SARS-CoV-2 infection or an uninfected control (not recorded which). This CDR3 is CSGSRDRYNEQFF. CDR3 bases: TGCAGCGGCTCGCGGGACAGATACAATGAGCAGTTCTTC.